This T cell receptor beta chain emerged from a study of blood T cells in healthy people across ages (dated by TCRdb to between 2015 and 2016). At the level of the whole study: In model experiments, template switching captured roughly one uniquely barcoded TCR beta cDNA molecule for every two T cells. Age-related changes in TCR beta repertoire diversity were measured in the study by deep sequencing normalized with unique cDNA molecular identifiers. Four age groups were formed from the donors: young (average about 16 years), middle-aged (just under 40), aged (around 68) and long-lived (more than 75). Donors of different ages were randomly distributed across sequencing lanes to avoid experimental bias. Two additional independent replicas of 1 million unique cDNA reads from the same blood draw were analyzed for two donors (one aged 18 to 30 and one aged 80 or older). Beyond this particular receptor, the publication reports: Estimates of total diversity based on one million sequenced T cells were considered lower bounds and underestimates. Bulk unsorted PBMC profiling prevented conclusive comparison of naive and antigen-experienced compartments. A strong correlation was found between observed TCR beta diversity and the percentage of naive T cells measured by flow cytometry. The CMV infection status of donors was not known, potentially confounding age-related changes in expanded clonotypes. Observed TCR beta diversity per million T cells fell roughly linearly with age, and a significant reduction was already apparent by age roughly 40. Compared with the aged group, more naive CD4+ T cells, fewer expanded clones and increased TCR diversity were shown by the long-lived group, suggesting age selection.

Comments on this clonotype: No cognate antigen has been identified for it. Base qualities are not provided; no much larger clone lies one nucleotide away.

Preparation of the library involved 5' RACE. TCRdb names Illumina HiSeq 2500 as the instrument used. The second PCR ran for about 6 to 11 cycles and used a J-beta primer mix along with a sample-barcoded 5' primer. Each TCR beta cDNA molecule received a unique molecular identifier from a template-switch 5' adaptor carrying 12 random nucleotides. Each sample yielded at least 3 million CDR3-containing paired-end reads. All of the RNA was converted into first-strand cDNA using the Mint cDNA synthesis kit, with a TRBC-specific oligonucleotide serving as the primer. Following uracil-DNA glycosylase treatment, a first 18-cycle PCR with universal primers M1SS and BC2_uni_R was performed on all cDNA. From the authors' description of their analysis: Each sample was normalized by randomly selecting 1 million high-quality reads, each carrying a distinct molecular identifier. Instead of being binned into consensus sequences, reads that shared molecular identifiers were thrown out. MiTCR, run with a Q25 quality threshold and the strictest error-elimination algorithm, handled CDR3 identification, clonotype clustering and error correction. A nonparametric unseen species model with Euler transformation was used to estimate lower-bound total TCR beta diversity. The public reads were quality trimmed at Q25 with fastp and then assembled into clones with MiXCR by TCRdb, keeping productive beta chains. When rows share a CDR3 protein, they turn into one entry using the most common DNA and genes. Here the V and J calls rest on TCRdb's processing, not on the authors' analysis. The sample table holds about 810,000 distinct CDR3 sequences, of which about 36% were seen once. 13% of the sample lies in the top ten.

The donors were 40 or so Caucasian individuals from Russia, aged roughly 6 to 95 years, who were systemically healthy. Each donor gave roughly 11 milliliters of peripheral blood, drawn into EDTA-treated Vacutainer tubes. PBMCs were isolated by Ficoll-Paque density-gradient centrifugation, with at least 6 million obtained per sample. Total RNA was extracted from PBMCs with Trizol reagent, with at least 5 micrograms obtained per sample. Naive CD45RAhigh/CD27high T cell percentages were measured by flow cytometry on a PBMC aliquot from every donor. Material for sequencing was blood. This clonotype was sampled from a man younger than 35 in good health.

The CDR3 protein sequence reads: CSVGVGASYEQYF. The sequence in DNA is TGCAGCGTTGGAGTGGGGGCGAGTTACGAGCAGTACTTC. Here the chain combines TRBV29-1 and TRBJ2-7, and perhaps TRBD1 as D gene, on 6 matching bases. The trim is 4 bases for V and 4 bases for J, with a gap of 14 bases between the germline ends. From the cysteine up to the phenylalanine, the CDR3 has a length of 13 residues. The kept DNA is CDR3 alone, 39 bases in frame from the first base. Based on the germline V gene, the CDR1 and CDR2 sequences are SQVTM and ANQGSEA.